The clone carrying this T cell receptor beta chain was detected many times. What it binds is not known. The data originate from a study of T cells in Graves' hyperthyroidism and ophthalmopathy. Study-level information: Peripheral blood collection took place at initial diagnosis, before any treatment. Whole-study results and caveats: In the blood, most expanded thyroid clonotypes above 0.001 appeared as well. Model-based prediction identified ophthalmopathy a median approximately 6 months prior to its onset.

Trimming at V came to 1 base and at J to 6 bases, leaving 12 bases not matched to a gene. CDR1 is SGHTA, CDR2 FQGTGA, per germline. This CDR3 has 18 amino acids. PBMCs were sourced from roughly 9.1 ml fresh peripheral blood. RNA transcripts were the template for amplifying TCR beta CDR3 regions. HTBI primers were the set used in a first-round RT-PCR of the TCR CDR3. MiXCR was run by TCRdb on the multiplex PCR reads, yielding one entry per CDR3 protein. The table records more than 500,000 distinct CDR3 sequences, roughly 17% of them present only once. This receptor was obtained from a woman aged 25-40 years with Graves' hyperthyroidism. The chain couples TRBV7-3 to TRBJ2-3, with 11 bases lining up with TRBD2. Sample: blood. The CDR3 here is CASSLMGLADPRGDTQYF. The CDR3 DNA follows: TGTGCCAGCAGCTTAATGGGACTAGCGGATCCCCGGGGGGATACGCAGTATTTT.